Below, 15 T cell receptor beta chains from the same sample are listed, as sequenced in a study of blood T cell repertoires in COVID-19. Sequencing used immunoSEQ multiplex PCR; TCRdb keeps in-frame clones, though not all of them. Altogether approximately 220,000 clones are present, 85% to 90% being singletons, with the ten largest covering 1.2%. The sample was PBMCs or T cells enriched from blood (not recorded which). The receptors shown here come from a man aged 25-40 years who had recovered from COVID-19.

The chain couples TRBV29-1 to TRBJ2-3; 7 bases line up with TRBD1. The CDR3 loop spans 13 amino acids. Germline V gives CDR1 SQVTM, CDR2 ANQGSEA. V shed 8 bases, J shed 1 base, and the junction held 6 bases outside the gene matches. CDR3 sequence (DNA): TGCAGCCCCTCCGGACAGGGCACAGATACGCAGTATTTT. Amino acid sequence: CSPSGQGTDTQYF.

This chain links TRBV11-3 with TRBJ2-1; 7 nucleotides match TRBD1. V shed 5 bases, J shed 8 bases, and the junction held 6 bases outside the gene matches. Germline CDR1 is SGHNT and CDR2 is YENEEA. CDR3 length equals 13 residues. CDR3 bases: TGTGCCAGCAGCACCCCGACAGGGTATGAGCAGTTCTTC. It is translated as CASSTPTGYEQFF. Together with reference TRBV11-3 and TRBJ2-1, the CDR3 gives the full variable domain: EAGVVQSPRYKIIEKKQPVAFWCNPISGHNTLYWYLQNLGQGPELLIRYENEEAVDDSQLPKDRFSAERLKGVDSTLKIQPAELGDSAVYLCASSTPTGYEQFFGPGTRLTVL.

CDR3 loop: CATSRQVYTDTQYF. DNA of the CDR3: TGTGCCACCTCCCGACAGGTATACACAGATACGCAGTATTTT. The chain employs TRBV2 and TRBJ2-3; TRBD1 is a possible D gene (6 bases). This CDR3 contains 14 residues. V was shortened by 10 bases and J by 2 bases, with 16 bases between the two germline ends. Germline-derived CDR1 and CDR2 are SNHLY and FYNNEI.

The rearrangement joins TRBV7-2 to TRBJ2-1, with D hard to call. Trimming took 3 bases from V and 5 from J, leaving 20 bases between them. Germline V lookup: CDR1 SGHTA, CDR2 FQGNSA. This CDR3 is built from 17 residues. The CDR3 loop reads CASSFGRYEQLHNEQFF. The CDR3 coding sequence is TGTGCCAGCAGCTTCGGTCGGTATGAACAGCTACACAATGAGCAGTTCTTC.

The gene calls are TRBV6-6 and TRBJ2-1; D might be TRBD1 (6 bases). The V and J ends lost 6 bases and 8 bases respectively, with 14 bases between them. The V gene's germline CDR1 is MNHNY and CDR2 SVGAGI (reference sequence). The CDR3 totals 13 residues. For the CDR3, the DNA is TGTGCCAGCAGCCGCCAGGGGTACGATGAGCAGTTCTTC. It translates to CASSRQGYDEQFF.

The chain links TRBV7-2 to TRBJ2-7; D remains unclear. V lost 5 bases to trimming and J lost 0 bases, with 11 bases between them. The CDR3 has 14 residues. Germline V gene data show CDR1 as SGHTA and CDR2 as FQGNSA. CDR3 amino acids: CASSLLPSSYEQYF. Here the CDR3 DNA reads TGTGCCAGCAGCCTGCTTCCGAGCTCCTACGAGCAGTACTTC.

The chain employs TRBV7-8 and TRBJ2-7; TRBD1 aligns across 10 bases. This CDR3 is built from 14 residues. In germline, CDR1 is SGHVS, CDR2 FQNEAQ. V trimming: 5 bases; J trimming: 5 bases; junction bases outside the gene matches: 6. CDR3 nucleotide sequence: TGTGCCAGCAGCGGAAGGGACAGGGGCCACGAGCAGTACTTC. It codes for CASSGRDRGHEQYF. The full variable domain, with the rest looked up from reference TRBV7-8 and TRBJ2-7, is GAGVSQSPRYKVAKRGQDVALRCDPISGHVSLFWYQQALGQGPEFLTYFQNEAQLDKSGLPSDRFFAERPEGSVSTLKIQRTQQEDSAVYLCASSGRDRGHEQYFGPGTRLTVT.

The genes are TRBV23-1 and TRBJ2-7; 9 bases match TRBD1. TRBV23-1 is known as an ORF, though its function is uncertain. The ends lost 2 bases at V and 1 base at J; junction bases unmatched: 6. The length of the CDR3 is 16 residues. The CDR3 is CASSQNRGLRSYEQYF. CDR3 nucleotides: TGCGCCAGCAGTCAAAACAGGGGGCTACGATCCTACGAGCAGTACTTC.

The chain is built from TRBV2 and TRBJ2-1, with D maybe TRBD2 (6 bases). The germline V gene has CDR1 SNHLY and CDR2 FYNNEI. CDR3 length: 14 amino acids. With 7 bases removed from V and 4 bases from J, the gap between germline ends came to 14 bases. CDR3 amino acids: CASKGGAGYNEQFF. The CDR3 DNA is TGTGCCAGCAAAGGAGGGGCGGGGTACAATGAGCAGTTCTTC.

This clone has just one count. This chain joins TRBV11-2 and TRBJ2-2, with D tentatively TRBD1 (6 bases). CDR3 length equals 13 residues. Trimming took 5 bases from V and 5 from J, leaving 9 bases between them. CDR1 is SGHAT and CDR2 is FQNNGV in the germline V gene. CDR3 coding DNA: TGTGCCAGCAGCACAGGGACGACCGGGGAGCTGTTTTTT. Encoded protein: CASSTGTTGELFF.

The chain employs TRBV3-1 (or the pseudogene TRBV3-2) and TRBJ2-7; 8 bases agree with TRBD1. The CDR3 has 14 amino acids. Unmatched junction bases numbered 6, after V lost 4 bases and J lost 4 bases. CDR1 and CDR2 from the germline V gene are LGHDT and YNNKEL (reference sequence). The CDR3 sequence: CASSLGQGLYEQYF. Written as DNA, the CDR3 is TGTGCCAGCAGCCTAGGACAGGGTCTGTACGAGCAGTACTTC.

The gene calls are TRBV30 and TRBJ1-1; D possibly corresponds to TRBD1 (6 bases). The CDR3 spans 14 residues. The V end lost 3 bases, the J end lost 0 bases, and 11 bases lay between the germline ends. Germline V gene data show CDR1 as GTSNPN and CDR2 as SVGIG (reference sequence). CDR3 sequence reads: CAWSPDRMNTEAFF. CDR3 DNA: TGTGCCTGGAGCCCGGACAGAATGAACACTGAAGCTTTCTTT.

This clone turned up a few times. The DNA for the CDR3 is TGTGCCAGCAGCTTAGGAGGCTGGGGGGATCAGCCCCAGCATTTT. Translating it yields CASSLGGWGDQPQHF. The chain has TRBV7-8 and TRBJ1-5; a weak D match, TRBD1 (5 bases). The CDR3 contains 15 residues. CDR1 and CDR2 from the germline V gene are SGHVS and FQNEAQ. Trimming removed 1 base at V and 5 bases at J, with 12 bases between.

In regard to this clone: The identical CDR3 is also encoded by other nucleotide sequences in the sample. This sequence joins TRBV9 and TRBJ2-7; TRBD1 matches at 8 bases. Germline assignment: CDR1 SGDLS and CDR2 YYNGEE. The length of the CDR3 is 14 residues. Losses at the gene ends were 0 bases for V and 2 bases for J; bases not matched to a gene: 1. For the CDR3, the DNA is TGTGCCAGCAGCGTAGGACAGGGGACCTACGAGCAGTACTTC. This gives the protein CASSVGQGTYEQYF.

The chain is built from TRBV19 and TRBJ1-2, with D hard to call. The length of the CDR3 is 15 residues. Trimming shortened V by 5 bases and J by 4 bases, and 17 bases separated the two germline ends. The germline V gene has CDR1 LNHDA and CDR2 SQIVND (reference sequence). The CDR3 DNA reads as TGTGCCAGTAGTGGGAGGGAAACCAGCTTCTATGGCTACACCTTC. Residues: CASSGRETSFYGYTF.